The 27 T cell receptor beta chains below all came from one sample that was sequenced in a study of shared clonotypes between healthy human individuals. Data came from immunoSEQ multiplex PCR; TCRdb stores just in-frame clones and leaves some out. The data show 2 million to 2.5 million clones, with 80% to 95% seen just once and under 0.45% held by the top ten. The sequenced material came from naive CD4+ T cells from PBMCs. Subset specified: CD45RA+ positively selected. These receptors were obtained from a man aged 18-30 years in good health. Some clones in this sample may be carry-over from other donors' samples.

This chain uses TRBV11-2 with TRBJ2-7, with 10 positions matching TRBD2. V was clipped by 1 base and J by 2 bases; unmatched bases: 2. Germline lookup yields CDR1 SGHAT and CDR2 FQNNGV. The CDR3 spans 15 residues. CDR3 coding DNA: TGTGCCAGCAGCTTAGGGACTAGCGGTCCCTACGAGCAGTACTTC. Protein product: CASSLGTSGPYEQYF.

The CDR3 protein is CASSGFRGLNEQFF. As DNA, the CDR3 is TGTGCCAGCAGTGGCTTTCGGGGTCTCAATGAGCAGTTCTTC. J is TRBJ2-1 and V is TRBV28; TRBD2 might be the D (5 bases). The CDR3 runs to 14 residues. V was cut by 5 bases and J by 6 bases, with 14 bases left in between. Germline V gene sequence: CDR1 MDHEN, CDR2 SYDVKM. The full variable domain, rest sourced from reference TRBV28 and TRBJ2-1, is DVKVTQSSRYLVKRTGEKVFLECVQDMDHENMFWYRQDPGLGLRLIYFSYDVKMKEKGDIPEGYSVSREKKERFSLILESASTNQTSMYLCASSGFRGLNEQFFGPGTRLTVL.

This clone was seen only a few times. Other nucleotide sequences in the sample specify the same CDR3. The V and J genes are TRBV6-5 and TRBJ1-5; no clear D gene. The germline CDR1 and CDR2 sequences are MNHEY and SVGAGI. Deletions cut 2 bases from V and 0 bases from J, with 2 bases between. The CDR3 totals 13 residues. In nucleotides, the CDR3 is TGTGCCAGCAGTTACGATAGCAATCAGCCCCAGCATTTT. Protein sequence: CASSYDSNQPQHF.

In its sample, this clone was seen a few times. The chain links TRBV11-2 to TRBJ1-1; a weak D match, TRBD1 (5 bases). V was clipped by 2 bases and J by 11 bases, with 9 bases between them. The CDR3 spans 11 residues. In germline, CDR1 is SGHAT, CDR2 FQNNGV. Here the CDR3 reads CASSLTTDAFF. The DNA for the CDR3 is TGTGCCAGCAGCTTAACGACAGACGCTTTCTTT.

The gene calls are TRBV10-1 and TRBJ2-3; weak D call: TRBD2 (6 bases). Germline loops: CDR1 WNHNN, CDR2 SYGVQD (reference sequence). V was trimmed by 8 bases and J by 2 bases, leaving 14 bases between them. The CDR3 contains 14 residues. CDR3 loop: CASSERVNTDTQYF. The CDR3 coding sequence is TGCGCCAGCTCGGAGCGGGTTAACACAGATACGCAGTATTTT.

The chain couples TRBV19 to TRBJ2-7; 11 nucleotides line up with TRBD2. The CDR3 contains 14 residues. The trim removed 4 bases at V and 9 bases at J, leaving 8 bases unmatched. CDR1 is LNHDA, CDR2 SQIVND, per germline (reference sequence). The DNA for the CDR3 is TGTGCCAGTAGTACCGGGACTAGCGGTTGGGGGCAGTACTTC. It encodes CASSTGTSGWGQYF.

This clone occurred a few times. The chain uses TRBV2 and TRBJ1-1; D uncertain. The germline V gene encodes CDR1 SNHLY and CDR2 FYNNEI. The CDR3 runs 12 residues. V was cut by 8 bases and J by 5 bases, with 12 bases left in between. The CDR3 region has the DNA TGTGCCAGCGAAATGCCCGGGACTGAAGCTTTCTTT. Its translation: CASEMPGTEAFF.

The chain has TRBV6-1 and TRBJ1-1, with 7 positions matching TRBD1. The junction had 7 bases not matched to a gene; V was cut back by 5 bases and J by 4 bases. The CDR3 contains 14 residues. CDR1 is MNHNS, CDR2 SASEGT, per germline. The CDR3 protein is CASSRDSPITEAFF. The CDR3 DNA reads TGTGCCAGCAGTCGGGACAGTCCGATCACTGAAGCTTTCTTT.

The chain links TRBV4-1 to TRBJ1-4, with D hard to call. The CDR3 has 18 amino acids. Trimming shortened V by 1 base and J by 3 bases, and 18 bases separated the two germline ends. The germline V gene has CDR1 MGHRA and CDR2 YSYEKL. CDR3 sequence reads: CASSQVGNIVGANEKLFF. The CDR3, as DNA: TGCGCCAGCAGCCAAGTGGGAAATATAGTAGGAGCTAATGAAAAACTGTTTTTT.

V and J are TRBV11-2 and TRBJ2-1, with a tentative D call TRBD1 (6 bases). The CDR3 is made up of 13 amino acids. V lost 8 bases and J 3 bases, leaving 11 bases between the germline ends. The germline V gene encodes CDR1 SGHAT and CDR2 FQNNGV. The CDR3, as DNA: TGTGCCAGCGGAAGGACAGACTACAATGAGCAGTTCTTC. Encoded protein: CASGRTDYNEQFF.

This clone was observed a handful of times. This chain links TRBV7-2 with TRBJ2-7; TRBD2 agrees at 9 bases. The CDR3 runs 15 residues. Looked up from germline, CDR1 is SGHTA and CDR2 is FQGNSA. V shed 5 bases and J 2 bases; nucleotides not matched to a gene: 7. The DNA for the CDR3 is TGTGCCAGCAGCCACCGGACTAGCGAAACCTACGAGCAGTACTTC. Its translation: CASSHRTSETYEQYF.

This clone was recorded only once. The chain uses TRBV5-1 and TRBJ1-1; the match to TRBD1 covers 7 bases. Germline V lookup: CDR1 SGHRS, CDR2 YFSETQ. V shed 6 bases, J shed 0 bases, and the junction held 5 bases outside the gene matches. The CDR3 runs to 14 residues. This CDR3 reads CASTRTGMNTEAFF. In DNA form, the CDR3 reads TGCGCCAGCACGAGGACAGGCATGAACACTGAAGCTTTCTTT.

The V and J genes are TRBV28 and TRBJ1-2; D is undetermined. V gave up 5 bases and J gave up 5 bases, with 9 bases separating them. The CDR3 sequence is 12 residues long. Germline V gives CDR1 MDHEN, CDR2 SYDVKM. CDR3 coding DNA: TGTGCCAGCAGTCGGAGTGGGTATGGCTACACCTTC. Translation: CASSRSGYGYTF.

The chain combines TRBV18 with TRBJ2-7, with D perhaps assigned TRBD1 or TRBD2 (6 bases each). Germline V gene sequence: CDR1 KGHSH, CDR2 LQKENI. There are 14 residues in the CDR3. Trimming removed 5 bases from V and 2 bases from J, with 13 bases in between. CDR3 region: CASSGIGGTYEQYF. The CDR3 nucleotides read TGTGCCAGCTCAGGGATAGGGGGGACCTACGAGCAGTACTTC.

The rearrangement links TRBV30 to TRBJ2-7; either TRBD1 or TRBD2 may fit D (5 bases each). The V and J ends lost 3 bases and 2 bases respectively, with 8 bases between them. Looked up from germline, CDR1 is GTSNPN and CDR2 is SVGIG (reference sequence). This CDR3 is 12 amino acids long. The CDR3 DNA sequence: TGTGCCTGGAGGGGGGTGGCCTACGAGCAGTACTTC. It specifies CAWRGVAYEQYF.

This chain uses TRBV5-5 with TRBJ2-3; unclear D gene. Germline V gives CDR1 SGHKS, CDR2 YYEKEE (reference sequence). V gave up 4 bases and J gave up 7 bases, with 22 bases separating them. The CDR3 covers 16 residues. In DNA form, the CDR3 reads TGTGCCAGCAGCCCCGGCGGTACGCAAGGAGTGTATACGCAGTATTTT. It codes for CASSPGGTQGVYTQYF.

The V call is TRBV4-2, the J call TRBJ1-2; 9 bases map to TRBD1. This CDR3 contains 16 residues. V lost 0 bases and J lost 4; bases outside the gene matches: 6. Germline CDR1 and CDR2: LGHNA and YNFKEQ. The CDR3 DNA is TGTGCCAGCAGCCAAGATCCGGGACAGGGTACCTATGGCTACACCTTC. Its translation is CASSQDPGQGTYGYTF.

This chain links TRBV6-6 with TRBJ1-1; 8 bases are shared with TRBD1. V lost 6 bases, J lost 3 bases, and 6 bases stayed unmatched. CDR3 length equals 14 residues. Germline loops: CDR1 MNHNY, CDR2 SVGAGI (reference sequence). CDR3 loop: CASRDPDRDTEAFF. For the CDR3, the DNA is TGTGCCAGCAGGGACCCGGACAGGGACACTGAAGCTTTCTTT.

The V call is TRBV7-8, the J call TRBJ1-5; D is undetermined. Germline CDR1 SGHVS, CDR2 FQNEAQ. The V end was cut by 5 bases, the J end by 10 bases, with 15 bases between. The CDR3 consists of 13 residues. The CDR3 DNA is TGTGCCAGCAGCCCGCCCGATCCCAGCCCCCAGCATTTT. This gives the protein CASSPPDPSPQHF. Full variable domain (rest looked up from reference TRBV7-8 and TRBJ1-5): GAGVSQSPRYKVAKRGQDVALRCDPISGHVSLFWYQQALGQGPEFLTYFQNEAQLDKSGLPSDRFFAERPEGSVSTLKIQRTQQEDSAVYLCASSPPDPSPQHFGDGTRLSIL.

The chain uses TRBV19 and TRBJ2-7, with unresolved D. This CDR3 spans 14 amino acids. With 5 bases removed from V and 2 bases from J, the gap between germline ends came to 13 bases. Looked up from germline, CDR1 is LNHDA and CDR2 is SQIVND (reference sequence). The CDR3 loop is CASSASSLAYEQYF. CDR3 nucleotides: TGTGCCAGTAGTGCATCATCTCTGGCCTACGAGCAGTACTTC.

The CDR3 reads CASSFRTGNQGLQTEQYF. In DNA form, the CDR3 reads TGTGCCAGCAGCTTCCGGACAGGGAACCAAGGTCTTCAGACCGAGCAGTACTTC. The genes are TRBV7-9 and TRBJ2-5; the match to TRBD1 covers 8 bases. The J call may be faulty, since TRBJ2-7 better matches the DNA end. The germline V gene has CDR1 SEHNR and CDR2 FQNEAQ (reference sequence). This CDR3 is 18 amino acids long.

A single count supports this clone. This chain links TRBV28 with TRBJ2-1; 13 nucleotides match TRBD2. Germline values: CDR1 MDHEN, CDR2 SYDVKM. This CDR3 has 14 residues. The trim removed 5 bases at V and 10 bases at J, leaving 5 bases unmatched. In DNA, the CDR3 is TGTGCCAGCAGTACTAGCGGGAGGGCCGGAGAGCAGTTCTTC. It specifies CASSTSGRAGEQFF.

This clone was picked up one time. The rearrangement joins TRBV5-4 to TRBJ1-4; D possibly corresponds to TRBD1 (5 bases). Germline values: CDR1 SGHNT, CDR2 YYREEE (reference sequence). The CDR3 length is 15 residues. Trimming took off 3 bases at V and 8 bases at J, with 17 bases between the two ends. In DNA, the CDR3 is TGTGCCAGCAGCTACGGTGGCTCAGGGAGCGAAAAACTGTTTTTT. Amino acids: CASSYGGSGSEKLFF.

As for this clone: Different DNA sequences within this sample yield the same CDR3. This chain joins TRBV29-1 and TRBJ2-1; TRBD2 matches 7 bases. CDR1 SQVTM and CDR2 ANQGSEA come from the germline V gene. V trimming: 4 bases; J trimming: 0 bases; junction bases outside the gene matches: 3. The CDR3 consists of 14 residues. CDR3 DNA sequence: TGCAGCGTTGGAGGGAGGGTCTCCTACAATGAGCAGTTCTTC. This sequence encodes CSVGGRVSYNEQFF.

As for this clone: The same CDR3 also results from other DNA sequences found in this sample. The V gene is TRBV5-4, the J gene TRBJ2-7; 7 bases are shared with TRBD1. The CDR3 is made up of 15 amino acids. The junction had 7 bases not matched to a gene; V was cut back by 3 bases and J by 1 base. Germline V gene data show CDR1 as SGHNT and CDR2 as YYREEE (reference sequence). The CDR3, as DNA: TGTGCCAGCAGCTCTCGGGACAGAGGATCCTACGAGCAGTACTTC. This encodes CASSSRDRGSYEQYF.

Comment on this clone: Its ends do not fully match the called genes, so a read error is possible. V and J are TRBV6-6 and TRBJ1-5, with D possibly matching TRBD1 (6 bases). The CDR3 length is 14 residues. Germline assignment: CDR1 MNHNY and CDR2 SVGAGI (reference sequence). The CDR3 sequence is CAGSYSRGNQPQHF. CDR3 in DNA: TGTGCCGGCAGTTACTCAAGGGGGAATCAGCCCCAGCATTTT.

This clone was detected only a few times. V is TRBV10-3 and J is TRBJ2-3; TRBD1 matches 7 bases. CDR1 is ENHRY and CDR2 is SYGVKD in the germline V gene. J lost 4 bases, V lost 5 bases, and 3 bases had no gene match. The length of the CDR3 is 13 residues. Here the CDR3 reads CAISLTGADTQYF. The DNA of the CDR3 is TGTGCCATCAGTCTAACAGGGGCAGATACGCAGTATTTT.